This T cell receptor beta chain derives from a study of blood T cells in healthy people across ages. Study-level findings and limits: Those diversity estimates obtained from one million T cells were thought to be underestimates.

The use of a sample-barcoded 5' primer and a J-beta primer mix characterized a second PCR of roughly 7 to 11 cycles. Each CDR3 protein gets one entry after TCRdb re-called the 5' RACE reads with MiXCR. The top ten clones hold roughly 25% of a sample with 790,000 or so distinct CDR3 sequences, around three fifths of them seen once. In the case of this clonotype: The antigen is undetermined.

Researchers collected approximately 9.5 milliliters of peripheral blood from every single donor. Isolated per sample were at least 6 million PBMCs. The amount of total RNA extracted per sample was at least 6 micrograms. Germline V gene lookup returns CDR1 MRHNA and CDR2 SNTAGT. Deletions cut 3 bases from V and 7 bases from J, with 13 bases between. The CDR3 sequence is 13 residues long. This clonotype was sampled from a man aged 35 to 55 in good health. The chain employs TRBV6-4 and TRBJ2-7, with D unresolved. The sequenced sample was blood. The CDR3 DNA reads TGTGCCAGCAGTGAATGGAATTACAATGAGCAGTACTTC. Its protein is CASSEWNYNEQYF.